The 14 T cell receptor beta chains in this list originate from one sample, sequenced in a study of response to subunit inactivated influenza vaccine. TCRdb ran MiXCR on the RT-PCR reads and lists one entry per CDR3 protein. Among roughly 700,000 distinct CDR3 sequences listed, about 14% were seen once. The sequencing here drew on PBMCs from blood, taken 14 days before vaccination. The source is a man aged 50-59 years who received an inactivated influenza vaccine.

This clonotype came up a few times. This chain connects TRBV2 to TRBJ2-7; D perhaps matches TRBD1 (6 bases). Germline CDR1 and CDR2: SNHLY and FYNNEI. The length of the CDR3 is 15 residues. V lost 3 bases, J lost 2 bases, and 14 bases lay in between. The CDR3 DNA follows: TGTGCCAGCAGTGAGGTGTCAGGGGCTACCTACGAGCAGTACTTC. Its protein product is CASSEVSGATYEQYF.

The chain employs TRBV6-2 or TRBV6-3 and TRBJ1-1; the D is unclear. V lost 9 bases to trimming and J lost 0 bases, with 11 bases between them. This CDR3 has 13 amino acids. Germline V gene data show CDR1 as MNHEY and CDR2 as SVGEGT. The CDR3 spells CASTRYMNTEAFF. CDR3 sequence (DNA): TGTGCCAGTACCAGATACATGAACACTGAAGCTTTCTTT.

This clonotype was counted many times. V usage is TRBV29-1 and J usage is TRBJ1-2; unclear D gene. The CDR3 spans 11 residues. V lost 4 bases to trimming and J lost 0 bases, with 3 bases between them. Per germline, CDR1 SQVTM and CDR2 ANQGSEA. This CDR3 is CSVAANYGYTF. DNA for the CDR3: TGCAGCGTTGCCGCTAACTATGGCTACACCTTC.

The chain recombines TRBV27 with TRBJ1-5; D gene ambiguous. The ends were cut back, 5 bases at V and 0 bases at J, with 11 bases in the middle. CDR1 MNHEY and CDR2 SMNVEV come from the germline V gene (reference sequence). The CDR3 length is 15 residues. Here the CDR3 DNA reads TGTGCCAGCAGTAAGTCAGACTATAGCAATCAGCCCCAGCATTTT. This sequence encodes CASSKSDYSNQPQHF.

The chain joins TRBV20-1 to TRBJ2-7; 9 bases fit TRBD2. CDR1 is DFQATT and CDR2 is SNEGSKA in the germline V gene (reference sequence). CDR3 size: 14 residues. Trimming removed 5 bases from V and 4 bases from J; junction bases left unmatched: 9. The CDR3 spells CSAPIAGAGYEQYF. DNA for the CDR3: TGCAGTGCTCCCATAGCGGGAGCTGGTTACGAGCAGTACTTC.

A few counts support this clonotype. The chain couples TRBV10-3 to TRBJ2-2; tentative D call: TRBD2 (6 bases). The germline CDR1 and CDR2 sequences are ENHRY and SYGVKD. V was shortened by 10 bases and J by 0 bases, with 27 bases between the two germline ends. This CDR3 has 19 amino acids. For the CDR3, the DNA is TGTGCCACCCAGGGAGGTCGCCAAAGGGCTTTCTCGAACACCGGGGAGCTGTTTTTT. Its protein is CATQGGRQRAFSNTGELFF.

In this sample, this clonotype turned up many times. The CDR3 bases are TGCAGTGCTCTCCCGGGGGGACCCTACAATGAGCAGTTCTTC. Translated: CSALPGGPYNEQFF. The chain links TRBV20-1 to TRBJ2-1; 7 bases line up with TRBD2. Germline V gene sequence: CDR1 DFQATT, CDR2 SNEGSKA (reference sequence). V was clipped by 5 bases and J by 2 bases; unmatched bases: 6. The CDR3 is 14 residues long.

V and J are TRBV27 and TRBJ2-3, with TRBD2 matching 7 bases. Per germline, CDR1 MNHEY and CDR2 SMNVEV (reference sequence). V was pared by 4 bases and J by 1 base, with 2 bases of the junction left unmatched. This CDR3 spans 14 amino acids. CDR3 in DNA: TGTGCCAGCAGTTACGGACTAGGCACAGATACGCAGTATTTT. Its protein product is CASSYGLGTDTQYF.

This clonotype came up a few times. CDR3 in amino acids: CASSAGQGAGNTEAFF. CDR3 coding DNA: TGCGCCAGCAGCGCCGGACAGGGGGCGGGGAACACTGAAGCTTTCTTT. V gene TRBV5-1 combines with J gene TRBJ1-1, with TRBD1 matching over 11 bases. This CDR3 has 16 amino acids. The germline gives CDR1 SGHRS, CDR2 YFSETQ. With 4 bases clipped from V and 1 base from J, the junction kept 6 bases outside the gene matches.

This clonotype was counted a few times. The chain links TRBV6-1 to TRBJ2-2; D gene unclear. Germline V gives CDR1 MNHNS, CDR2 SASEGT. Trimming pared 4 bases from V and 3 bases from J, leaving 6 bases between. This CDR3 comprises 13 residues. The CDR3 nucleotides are TGTGCCAGCAGTGGAGGTTACACCGGGGAGCTGTTTTTT. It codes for CASSGGYTGELFF.

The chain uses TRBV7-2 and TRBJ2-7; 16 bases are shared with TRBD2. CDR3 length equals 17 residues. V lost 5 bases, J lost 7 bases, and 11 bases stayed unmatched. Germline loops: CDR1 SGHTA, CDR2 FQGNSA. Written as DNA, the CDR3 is TGTGCCAGCAGCACCTCCGGGACTAGCGGGAGGGGAGGGGAGCAGTACTTC. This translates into CASSTSGTSGRGGEQYF.

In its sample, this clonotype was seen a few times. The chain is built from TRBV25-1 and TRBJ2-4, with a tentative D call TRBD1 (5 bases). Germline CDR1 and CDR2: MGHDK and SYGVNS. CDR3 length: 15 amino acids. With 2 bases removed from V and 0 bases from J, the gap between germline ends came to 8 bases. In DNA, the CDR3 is TGTGCCAGCAGTGAACAGGGTTCAGCCAAAAACATTCAGTACTTC. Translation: CASSEQGSAKNIQYF.

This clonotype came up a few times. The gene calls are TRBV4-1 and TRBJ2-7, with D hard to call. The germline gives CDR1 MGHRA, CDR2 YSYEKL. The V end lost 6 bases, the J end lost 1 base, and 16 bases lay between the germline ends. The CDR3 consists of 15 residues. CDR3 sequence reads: CASRQTQVGSYEQYF. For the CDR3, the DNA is TGCGCCAGCAGGCAAACACAAGTAGGGTCCTACGAGCAGTACTTC.

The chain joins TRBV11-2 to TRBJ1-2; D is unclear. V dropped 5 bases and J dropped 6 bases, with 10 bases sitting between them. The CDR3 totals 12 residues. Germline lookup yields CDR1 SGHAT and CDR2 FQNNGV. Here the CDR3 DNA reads TGTGCCAGCAGCCCCTACACGGATGGCTACACCTTC. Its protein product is CASSPYTDGYTF.